This TCR beta chain was captured by sequencing in a study of T-cell reconstitution after alpha-beta-depleted transplantation in children. A word on this clonotype: What it binds is not known.

Study-wide points: Certain patients had high TCRbeta diversity at day 60, and it came from recipient T cells and thymic progenitors that survived. Approximately two months post-transplant, alpha-beta T cells reportedly originated from several hundred expanded graft clones. A year had passed since transplant, and T-cell counts and diversity by then came mostly from newly produced T cells.

Library preparation (for TCRbeta) was performed with unique molecular identifiers. TCRdb itself ran the PCR reads through MiXCR, one entry per CDR3 protein. The data show around 420,000 distinct CDR3 sequences, around 15% seen once. The CDR3 is 13 amino acids. With 2 bases clipped from V and 5 bases from J, the junction kept 2 bases outside the gene matches. Germline loops: CDR1 DFQATT, CDR2 SNEGSKA (reference sequence). The sequencing here drew on PBMCs, mostly from graft donor cells, taken 360 days after TCRalphabeta/CD19-depleted stem cell transplant. The sequence was obtained from a boy younger than two who had a stem cell transplant for Wiskott-Aldrich syndrome, so the T cells may come from the graft donor. V and J are TRBV20-1 and TRBJ1-1; 10 bases align to TRBD1. Here the CDR3 DNA reads TGCAGTGCTAGAAGGGACAGGGGAACTGAAGCTTTCTTT. Translation gives CSARRDRGTEAFF.